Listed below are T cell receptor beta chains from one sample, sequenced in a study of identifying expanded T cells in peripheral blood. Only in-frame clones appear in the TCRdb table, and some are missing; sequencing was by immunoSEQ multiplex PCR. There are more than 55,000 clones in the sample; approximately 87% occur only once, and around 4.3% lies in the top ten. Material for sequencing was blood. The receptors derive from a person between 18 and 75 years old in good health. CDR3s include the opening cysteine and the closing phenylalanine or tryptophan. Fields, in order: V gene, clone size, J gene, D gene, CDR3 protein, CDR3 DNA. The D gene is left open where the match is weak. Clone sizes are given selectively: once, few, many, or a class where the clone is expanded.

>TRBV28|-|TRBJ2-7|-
CASSLLGDHYEQYF
TGTGCCAGCAGTTTGCTGGGTGACCACTACGAGCAGTACTTC
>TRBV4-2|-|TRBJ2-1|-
CASSQGGLLNNEQFF
TGTGCCAGCAGCCAAGGGGGTCTGCTCAACAATGAGCAGTTCTTC
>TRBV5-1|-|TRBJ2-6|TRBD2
CASSLAGRGSGANVLTF
TGCGCCAGCAGCTTGGCCGGGAGGGGCTCTGGGGCCAACGTCCTGACTTTC
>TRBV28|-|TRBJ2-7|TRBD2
CASSLGGTGSYEQYF
TGTGCCAGCAGTTTGGGAGGGACTGGATCCTACGAGCAGTACTTC
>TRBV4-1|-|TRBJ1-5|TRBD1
CASSQGNRGADQPQHF
TGCGCCAGCAGCCAAGGAAACAGGGGCGCCGATCAGCCCCAGCATTTT
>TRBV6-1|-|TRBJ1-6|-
CASSEASPGQGSPLHF
TGTGCCAGCAGTGAAGCATCACCGGGACAAGGTTCACCCCTCCACTTT
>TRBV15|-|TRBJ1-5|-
CATSRENQPQHF
TGTGCCACCAGCAGAGAAAATCAGCCCCAGCATTTT
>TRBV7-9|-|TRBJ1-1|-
CASSLSSSEAFF
TGTGCCAGCAGCTTATCCTCGTCTGAAGCTTTCTTT
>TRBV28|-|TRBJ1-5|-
CASTPIPEGNQPQHF
TGTGCCAGCACCCCTATCCCGGAGGGCAATCAGCCCCAGCATTTT
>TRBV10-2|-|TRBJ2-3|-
CASSQTDTQYF
TGCGCCAGCAGTCAAACAGATACGCAGTATTTT
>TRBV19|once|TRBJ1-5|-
CASSIWDANQPQHF
TGTGCCAGTAGTATCTGGGATGCCAATCAGCCCCAGCATTTT
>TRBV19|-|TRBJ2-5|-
CASSIISPSRSEETQYF
TGTGCCAGTAGTATTATTTCACCCTCCCGATCTGAAGAGACCCAGTACTTC